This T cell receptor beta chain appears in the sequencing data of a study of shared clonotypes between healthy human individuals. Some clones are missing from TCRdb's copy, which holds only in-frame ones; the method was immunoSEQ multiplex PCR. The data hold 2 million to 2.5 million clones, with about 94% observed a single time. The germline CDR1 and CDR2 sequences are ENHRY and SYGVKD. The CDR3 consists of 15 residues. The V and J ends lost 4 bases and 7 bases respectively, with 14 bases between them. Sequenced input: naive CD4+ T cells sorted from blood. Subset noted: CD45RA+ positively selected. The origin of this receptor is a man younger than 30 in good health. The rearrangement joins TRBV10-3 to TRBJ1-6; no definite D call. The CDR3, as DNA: TGTGCCATCAGTGGGGCAGGACTGCTCAATTCACCCCTCCACTTT. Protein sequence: CAISGAGLLNSPLHF.